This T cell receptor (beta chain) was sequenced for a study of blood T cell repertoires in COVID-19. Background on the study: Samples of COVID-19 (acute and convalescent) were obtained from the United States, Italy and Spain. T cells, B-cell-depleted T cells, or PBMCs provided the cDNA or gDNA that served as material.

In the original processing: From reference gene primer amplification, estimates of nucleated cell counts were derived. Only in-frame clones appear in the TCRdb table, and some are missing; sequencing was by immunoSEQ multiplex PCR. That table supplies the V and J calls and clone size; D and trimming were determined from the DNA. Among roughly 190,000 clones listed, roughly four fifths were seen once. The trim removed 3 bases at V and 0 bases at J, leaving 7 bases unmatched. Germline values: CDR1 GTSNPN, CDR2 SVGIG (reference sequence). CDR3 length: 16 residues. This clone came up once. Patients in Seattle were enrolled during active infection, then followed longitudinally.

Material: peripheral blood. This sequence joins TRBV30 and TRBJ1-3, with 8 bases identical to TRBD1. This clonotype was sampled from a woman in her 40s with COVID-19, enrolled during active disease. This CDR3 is CAWRGTGIHSGNTIYF. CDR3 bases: TGTGCCTGGAGGGGGACAGGCATACACTCTGGAAACACCATATATTTT. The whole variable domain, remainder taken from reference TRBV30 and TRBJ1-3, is SQTIHQWPATLVQPVGSPLSLECTVEGTSNPNLYWYRQAAGRGLQLLFYSVGIGQISSEVPQNLSASRPQDRQFILSSKKLLLSDSGFYLCAWRGTGIHSGNTIYFGEGSWLTVV.